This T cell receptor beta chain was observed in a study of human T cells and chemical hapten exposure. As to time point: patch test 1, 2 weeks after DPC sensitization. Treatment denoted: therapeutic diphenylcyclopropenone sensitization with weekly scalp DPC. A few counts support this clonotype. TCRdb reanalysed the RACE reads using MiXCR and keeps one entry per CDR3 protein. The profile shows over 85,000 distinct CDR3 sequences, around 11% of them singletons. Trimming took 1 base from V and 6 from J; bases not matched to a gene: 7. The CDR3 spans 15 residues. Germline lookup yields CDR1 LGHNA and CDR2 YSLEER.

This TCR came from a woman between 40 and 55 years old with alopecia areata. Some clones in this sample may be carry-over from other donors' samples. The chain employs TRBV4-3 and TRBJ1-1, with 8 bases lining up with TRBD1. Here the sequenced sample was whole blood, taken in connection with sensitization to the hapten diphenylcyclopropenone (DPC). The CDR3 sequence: CASSQAADRGPEAFF. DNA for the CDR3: TGCGCCAGCAGCCAAGCTGCAGACAGGGGCCCTGAAGCTTTCTTT.